Shown below are 17 T cell receptor beta chains from a single sample sequenced in a study of shared clonotypes between healthy human individuals. The protocol was immunoSEQ multiplex PCR, while the TCRdb copy is restricted to in-frame clones and leaves out a portion. This sample has about 490,000 clones, with roughly four fifths found just once. The sample was PBMCs. The source is a woman in her forties in good health. Some clones in this sample may be carry-over from other donors' samples.

With regard to this clone: Other DNA sequences in the sample encode the same CDR3. The chain recombines TRBV7-8 with TRBJ2-7; D possibly corresponds to TRBD2 (5 bases). This CDR3 is built from 15 residues. Germline V CDR1 and CDR2: SGHVS, FQNEAQ. Trimming took 5 bases from V and 3 from J, leaving 17 bases between them. CDR3 in amino acids: CASSLGQAVDYEQYF. The CDR3 DNA is TGTGCCAGCAGCCTGGGTCAAGCGGTGGACTACGAGCAGTACTTC. The full variable domain, in which reference TRBV7-8 and TRBJ2-7 provide the parts outside the CDR3, is GAGVSQSPRYKVAKRGQDVALRCDPISGHVSLFWYQQALGQGPEFLTYFQNEAQLDKSGLPSDRFFAERPEGSVSTLKIQRTQQEDSAVYLCASSLGQAVDYEQYFGPGTRLTVT.

The gene calls are TRBV13 and TRBJ2-2, with D possibly being TRBD1 or TRBD2 (5 bases each). The CDR3 has 17 residues. The V end was cut by 5 bases, the J end by 6 bases, with 22 bases between. The V gene's germline CDR1 is PRHDT and CDR2 FYEKMQ (reference sequence). The CDR3: CASSAYSGTPESGELFF. The CDR3 nucleotides read TGTGCCAGCAGCGCCTATTCCGGGACCCCGGAGTCCGGGGAGCTGTTTTTT. The full variable domain, its missing parts supplied by reference TRBV13 and TRBJ2-2, is AAGVIQSPRHLIKEKRETATLKCYPIPRHDTVYWYQQGPGQDPQFLISFYEKMQSDKGSIPDRFSAQQFSDYHSELNMSSLELGDSALYFCASSAYSGTPESGELFFGEGSRLTVL.

The V call is TRBV15, the J call TRBJ2-1; D perhaps matches TRBD2 (5 bases). CDR1 is LNHNV and CDR2 is YYDKDF in the germline V gene (reference sequence). Trimming stripped 0 bases from V and 12 bases from J, with 9 bases between. The CDR3 is 12 residues long. For the CDR3, the DNA is TGTGCCACCAGCAGAGATACTAGTGTGCAGTTCTTC. Protein sequence: CATSRDTSVQFF.

This clone has just a few counts. This rearrangement joins TRBV10-3 to TRBJ2-5; 13 nucleotides match TRBD2. The end of the DNA aligns better with TRBJ2-7, so the J call may be wrong. The V gene's germline CDR1 is ENHRY and CDR2 SYGVKD. The CDR3 is 15 residues long. CDR3 amino acids: CAISGGTSGNYEQYF. The CDR3 DNA reads TGTGCCATCAGTGGGGGGACTAGCGGGAACTACGAGCAGTACTTC.

This chain joins TRBV7-9 and TRBJ2-1; TRBD2 matches at 12 bases. This CDR3 region has 14 residues. The V gene end was trimmed by 3 bases and the J gene end by 7 bases; junction bases not matched to a gene: 1. Per the germline V gene, CDR1 is SEHNR and CDR2 is FQNEAQ (reference sequence). The DNA of the CDR3 is TGTGCCAGCAGCTTGACTAGCGGGAGTAATGAGCAGTTCTTC. The encoded protein is CASSLTSGSNEQFF.

This clone was counted between two and nine times. V gene TRBV27 combines with J gene TRBJ2-2; 9 positions match TRBD1. V gave up 6 bases and J gave up 4 bases; unmatched junction bases: 9. Germline loops: CDR1 MNHEY, CDR2 SMNVEV (reference sequence). The CDR3 has 16 residues. The CDR3 is CASRTYRGRSTGELFF. DNA of the CDR3: TGTGCCAGCAGAACATACAGGGGGCGAAGCACCGGGGAGCTGTTTTTT.

The genes are TRBV29-1 and TRBJ1-1; D unresolved. Germline lookup yields CDR1 SQVTM and CDR2 ANQGSEA. The CDR3 is made up of 13 amino acids. Between the trimmed V and J ends, which lost 4 bases and 1 base, there was a span of 10 bases. DNA of the CDR3: TGCAGCGTTGTTCGAGCGTCGAACACTGAAGCTTTCTTT. Protein: CSVVRASNTEAFF.

The rearrangement links TRBV9 to TRBJ2-1; TRBD2 matches at 13 bases. The CDR3 contains 19 residues. Trimming took 3 bases from V and 0 from J; bases not matched to a gene: 9. CDR1 is SGDLS, CDR2 YYNGEE, per germline. The CDR3 DNA reads as TGTGCCAGCAGCGCAGGAGGGACTAGCGGGGAAAGCTCCTACAATGAGCAGTTCTTC. As protein: CASSAGGTSGESSYNEQFF.

This clone showed up many times. Other DNA sequences from this sample encode an identical CDR3 as well. The V gene is TRBV4-3, the J gene TRBJ2-1; 10 positions match TRBD2. Trimming removed 1 base from V and 6 bases from J; junction bases left unmatched: 6. CDR1 is LGHNA, CDR2 YSLEER, per germline. This CDR3 has 16 amino acids. CDR3 nucleotides: TGCGCCAGCAGCCAAGGGTGGGCTAGCGGGGGCAATGAGCAGTTCTTC. This encodes CASSQGWASGGNEQFF.

The V and J genes are TRBV11-3 and TRBJ2-2; 7 bases map to TRBD2. This CDR3 contains 14 residues. Germline V gives CDR1 SGHNT, CDR2 YENEEA. V was clipped by 2 bases and J by 6 bases; unmatched bases: 3. The CDR3 coding sequence is TGTGCCAGCAGCTTAAGCGGGACGTCCGGGGAGCTGTTTTTT. Encoded protein: CASSLSGTSGELFF. The full variable domain, rest sourced from reference TRBV11-3 and TRBJ2-2, is EAGVVQSPRYKIIEKKQPVAFWCNPISGHNTLYWYLQNLGQGPELLIRYENEEAVDDSQLPKDRFSAERLKGVDSTLKIQPAELGDSAVYLCASSLSGTSGELFFGEGSRLTVL.

About this clone: A far larger clone lies a single base away; this is likely a read error. The sample has other DNA sequences that encode this CDR3 too. This chain links TRBV18 with TRBJ2-3; D is possibly TRBD2 (5 bases). This CDR3 comprises 12 residues. Germline loops: CDR1 KGHSH, CDR2 LQKENI. For the CDR3, the DNA is TGTGCTAGCTCCCTGGAGGCAGATACGCAGTATTTT. Its translation: CASSLEADTQYF.

The chain has TRBV2 and TRBJ2-5, with D possibly TRBD2 on 6 matching bases. The V and J ends lost 4 bases and 9 bases respectively, with 15 bases between them. This CDR3 is 13 amino acids long. CDR1 and CDR2 from the germline V gene are SNHLY and FYNNEI. As DNA, the CDR3 is TGTGCCAGCAGTGGCGGGACCCCGAAGGCCCAGTACTTC. This codes for CASSGGTPKAQYF.

The chain employs TRBV11-2 and TRBJ2-5, with 7 bases identical to TRBD1. CDR3 length equals 15 residues. V was clipped by 5 bases and J by 1 base; unmatched bases: 7. Germline loops: CDR1 SGHAT, CDR2 FQNNGV. CDR3 DNA: TGTGCCAGCAGCGTTAAGGGACAGCCCCAAGAGACCCAGTACTTC. It yields the protein CASSVKGQPQETQYF.

The gene calls are TRBV5-1 and TRBJ2-4; D perhaps matches TRBD2 (5 bases). CDR1 SGHRS and CDR2 YFSETQ come from the germline V gene. V dropped 0 bases and J dropped 5 bases, with 6 bases sitting between them. The CDR3 length is 13 residues. CDR3 bases: TGCGCCAGCAGCTTGGCAGCGGAAAACATTCAGTACTTC. Residues: CASSLAAENIQYF.

V gene TRBV28 combines with J gene TRBJ2-1, with 14 bases lining up with TRBD2. Germline V CDR1 and CDR2: MDHEN, SYDVKM. J lost 3 bases, V lost 1 base, and 2 bases had no gene match. CDR3 length: 17 amino acids. CDR3 sequence (DNA): TGTGCCAGCAGTTTATCAGGACTAGCGGGAGGCTACAATGAGCAGTTCTTC. It encodes CASSLSGLAGGYNEQFF.

The J gene is TRBJ2-3, the V gene TRBV7-9, with 9 bases aligning to TRBD2. The J segment lost 3 bases and the V segment lost 5 bases, leaving 3 bases of the junction unmatched. From germline, CDR1 is SEHNR and CDR2 FQNEAQ (reference sequence). This CDR3 is 14 amino acids long. The CDR3 DNA sequence: TGTGCCAGCAGCCGGACTAGCGTTACAGATACGCAGTATTTT. It yields the protein CASSRTSVTDTQYF. The variable domain in full, completed from reference TRBV7-9 and TRBJ2-3, reads DTGVSQNPRHKITKRGQNVTFRCDPISEHNRLYWYRQTLGQGPEFLTYFQNEAQLEKSRLLSDRFSAERPKGSFSTLEIQRTEQGDSAMYLCASSRTSVTDTQYFGPGTRLTVL.

This sequence joins TRBV5-1 and TRBJ2-7, with 13 nucleotides matching TRBD2. V trimming: 1 base; J trimming: 1 base; junction bases outside the gene matches: 5. This CDR3 spans 17 amino acids. The germline V gene encodes CDR1 SGHRS and CDR2 YFSETQ. This chain's CDR3 is CASSLKLAGGMSYEQYF. The CDR3, as DNA: TGCGCCAGCAGCTTGAAACTAGCGGGAGGGATGTCCTACGAGCAGTACTTC.